These T cell receptor beta chains were read from a single sample in a study of T cell responses to AZD1222 COVID-19 vaccine. Clones were read by immunoSEQ multiplex PCR, and TCRdb kept only the in-frame ones, dropping some. This table holds 65,000 to 70,000 clones, roughly 80% found once. The source was peripheral blood, collected on day 0 of AZD1222 vaccination. All receptors come from an adult in good health. The CDR3 runs from the conserved cysteine through the conserved F or W. The order of the fields is clone size, D gene, CDR3 length, V gene, J gene, CDR3 DNA, CDR3 protein. The D gene is left open where the match is weak. Size tells how often a clone was seen (once, few, many) or the class of an expanded clone, and some rows leave it out.

NA,NA,15,TRBV13,TRBJ2-3,TGTGCCAGCAGCTTAGCGGGGGCAAGCACAGATACGCAGTATTTT,CASSLAGASTDTQYF
many,NA,10,TRBV29-1,TRBJ1-1,TGCAGCGGTGTGACCTCTGAAGCTTTCTTT,CSGVTSEAFF
NA,TRBD1,14,TRBV19,TRBJ1-6,TGTGCCAGTAGTCCGGGACAGGGTAATTCACCCCTCCACTTT,CASSPGQGNSPLHF
once,TRBD1,15,TRBV7-2,TRBJ2-7,TGTGCCAGCAGCGAGGGGACAGGTTCCTCCTACGAGCAGTACTTC,CASSEGTGSSYEQYF
NA,NA,12,TRBV19,TRBJ1-5,TGTGCCAGCGTGGGGGAGAATCAGCCCCAGCATTTT,CASVGENQPQHF
NA,NA,14,TRBV29-1,TRBJ2-1,TGCAGCGTTGAAGATATGGGCCGTCGGCGGGAGCAGTTCTTC,CSVEDMGRRREQFF
few,TRBD1,13,TRBV9,TRBJ1-2,TGTGCCAGCACCATCGGGGACAGCCGCGGCTACACCTTC,CASTIGDSRGYTF
NA,TRBD1,13,TRBV5-5,TRBJ1-5,TGTGCCAGCAGTCCACAGGGGAATCAGCCCCAGCATTTT,CASSPQGNQPQHF
NA,NA,15,TRBV5-1,TRBJ1-2,TGCGCCAGCAGCCCCCGGGACCCCCTTAACTATGGCTACACCTTC,CASSPRDPLNYGYTF
NA,TRBD2,16,TRBV11-2,TRBJ2-5,TGTGCCAGCAGCTTGGCGGGGGTGACGGCAAGAGGGACCCAGTACTTC,CASSLAGVTARGTQYF
NA,TRBD1,17,TRBV10-3,TRBJ1-3,TGTGCCATCAGTCGGAGCGGGACAGGGGGATTTGGAAACACCATATATTTT,CAISRSGTGGFGNTIYF
NA,TRBD1,18,TRBV5-1,TRBJ2-2,TGCGCCAGCAGCGGGGGGACAGGTGCCGTGACGAACACCGGGGAGCTGTTTTTT,CASSGGTGAVTNTGELFF
NA,NA,17,TRBV27,TRBJ1-1,TGTGCCAGCAGTTTCGAGGCAGGCACGACCTTGAACACTGAAGCTTTCTTT,CASSFEAGTTLNTEAFF
NA,NA,14,TRBV6-5,TRBJ1-1,TGTGCCAGCAGAGTTACCGGGCCGAACACTGAAGCTTTCTTT,CASRVTGPNTEAFF
few,NA,14,TRBV5-1,TRBJ1-1,TGCGCCAGCAGATCACAGGGTATGAACACTGAAGCTTTCTTT,CASRSQGMNTEAFF
NA,NA,12,TRBV28,TRBJ1-2,TGTGCCAGCCAGACACTCGGGACTGGCTACACCTTC,CASQTLGTGYTF
NA,NA,13,TRBV12-3/TRBV12-4,TRBJ2-7,TGTGCCAGCAGCAAAGGGCCCTTGGGCGAGCAGTACTTC,CASSKGPLGEQYF
NA,NA,14,TRBV9,TRBJ1-2,TGTGCCAGCGGGAATTTCGGGACACGCCATGGCTACACCTTC,CASGNFGTRHGYTF
NA,TRBD1,15,TRBV9,TRBJ1-1,TGTGCCAGCAGCGTAGGAGGGGGCAGGATCACTGAAGCTTTCTTT,CASSVGGGRITEAFF
NA,TRBD1,17,TRBV7-2,TRBJ1-2,TGTGCCAGCAGCCCTGGGACAGGGGTGAGGTCAAACTATGGCTACACCTTC,CASSPGTGVRSNYGYTF
NA,TRBD2,14,TRBV6-5,TRBJ2-7,TGTGCCAGCCAGCGGGGGGCGGTCTCGTACGAGCAGTACTTC,CASQRGAVSYEQYF
NA,NA,12,TRBV7-2,TRBJ2-3,TGTGCCAGCAGCTCAATCACAGATACGCAGTATTTT,CASSSITDTQYF
NA,NA,13,TRBV19,TRBJ2-7,TGTGCCAGTAGTCCCGCCGTGGGCTACGAGCAGTACTTC,CASSPAVGYEQYF
NA,TRBD1,13,TRBV19,TRBJ2-1,TGTGCCAGTAGTATGACAGGGGAGAATGAGCAGTTCTTC,CASSMTGENEQFF
NA,NA,15,TRBV6-5,TRBJ2-7,TGTGCCAGCAGTTACTCGGAGGCACCATCCTACGAGCAGTACTTC,CASSYSEAPSYEQYF
NA,TRBD1,15,TRBV27,TRBJ2-5,TGTGCCAGCAGTCCTAGGACAGGGGGACGAGAGACCCAGTACTTC,CASSPRTGGRETQYF
NA,TRBD2,22,TRBV19,TRBJ2-3,TGTGCCAGTAGTATGAACCCGCGTCGGGGGTTGACTAGCGGGGCGAGCACAGATACGCAGTATTTT,CASSMNPRRGLTSGASTDTQYF
NA,TRBD2,16,TRBV9,TRBJ2-5,TGTGCCAGCACCGTGGGTAGCGGGGGCCGAGGAGAGACCCAGTACTTC,CASTVGSGGRGETQYF
few,NA,15,TRBV5-5,TRBJ1-5,TGTGCCAGCAGCGGCGGAGCGTATAGCAATCAGCCCCAGCATTTT,CASSGGAYSNQPQHF
NA,TRBD1,15,TRBV3-1/TRBV3-2,TRBJ1-1,TGTGCCAGCATGCCGGGACAGGGGGCCGACACTGAAGCTTTCTTT,CASMPGQGADTEAFF
NA,TRBD2,14,TRBV7-3,TRBJ2-3,TGTGCCAGCAGCCGTCGGGGGGTGACAGATACGCAGTATTTT,CASSRRGVTDTQYF
NA,NA,15,TRBV4-3,TRBJ1-1,TGCGCCAGCAGCCCCTTAATGGGGGCTAACACTGAAGCTTTCTTT,CASSPLMGANTEAFF
few,NA,14,TRBV2,TRBJ1-5,TGTGCCAGCAGTGAACGGCGAAACAATCAGCCCCAGCATTTT,CASSERRNNQPQHF
NA,TRBD1,17,TRBV11-2,TRBJ1-6,TGTGCCAGCAGCTTAGGAAAAGGGACAGGGGATAATTCACCCCTCCACTTT,CASSLGKGTGDNSPLHF
NA,NA,15,TRBV27,TRBJ1-4,TGTGCCAGCAGTTTTGGACTGGGCAGGGATGAAAAACTGTTTTTT,CASSFGLGRDEKLFF
NA,NA,13,TRBV5-5,TRBJ2-1,TGTGCCAGCAGAACCCTAAATCACAATGAGCAGTTCTTC,CASRTLNHNEQFF
NA,NA,15,TRBV11-2,TRBJ1-1,TGTGCCAGCAGCTTGGGAGGCAGGGGGAACACTGAAGCTTTCTTT,CASSLGGRGNTEAFF
NA,TRBD1,14,TRBV6-1,TRBJ1-6,TGTGCCAGCAGGGAAGGGGGCTCTCGGTCACCCCTCCACTTT,CASREGGSRSPLHF
NA,NA,16,TRBV7-8,TRBJ2-1,TGTGCCAGCAGCCCCCGCCGACAGGGAGGCTACAATGAGCAGTTCTTC,CASSPRRQGGYNEQFF
few,TRBD2,16,TRBV7-2,TRBJ2-3,TGTGCCAGCAGGGAAGCGGGGGCCCTTAGCACAGATACGCAGTATTTT,CASREAGALSTDTQYF
NA,TRBD1,15,TRBV15,TRBJ1-4,TGTGCCACCAGCCGAACCGGGACAGTCGAAGAAAAACTGTTTTTT,CATSRTGTVEEKLFF
few,NA,16,TRBV5-6,TRBJ2-6,TGTGCCAGCAGCTTTGGTATCAACCCTGGGGCCAACGTCCTGACTTTC,CASSFGINPGANVLTF
NA,NA,17,TRBV18,TRBJ2-6,TGTGCCAGCTCACCGTTAAGGGGAGACAGCGGGGCCAACGTCCTGACTTTC,CASSPLRGDSGANVLTF
NA,NA,15,TRBV3-1/TRBV3-2,TRBJ1-1,TGTGCCAGCAGCCGAAAGCGAAGTCTGAACACTGAAGCTTTCTTT,CASSRKRSLNTEAFF
NA,TRBD2,17,TRBV4-1,TRBJ2-3,TGCGCCAGCAGCCAAGCTGCCGGGACTAGCGACACAGATACGCAGTATTTT,CASSQAAGTSDTDTQYF
NA,TRBD2,17,TRBV18,TRBJ2-1,TGTGCCAGCTCAGCCGAGAGCGGGGTTAGCTCCTACAATGAGCAGTTCTTC,CASSAESGVSSYNEQFF
NA,NA,17,TRBV2,TRBJ2-7,TGTGCCAGCAGTGAAATATCTAGGGCACTACCCTCCTACGAGCAGTACTTC,CASSEISRALPSYEQYF
NA,NA,15,TRBV5-5,TRBJ2-2,TGTGCCAGCAGCCAGCTCTCCCGGAACACCGGGGAGCTGTTTTTT,CASSQLSRNTGELFF
NA,TRBD1,17,TRBV18,TRBJ1-1,TGTGCCAGCTCACCAAAGGGACTGGGACAGGGCAACACTGAAGCTTTCTTT,CASSPKGLGQGNTEAFF
NA,NA,15,TRBV9,TRBJ1-6,TGTGCCAGCAGCGGGGAGGTTTCCTATAATTCACCCCTCCACTTT,CASSGEVSYNSPLHF
NA,NA,17,TRBV27,TRBJ1-3,TGTGCCAGCAGTTCATCCCGTAGAGGCCCTTCTGGAAACACCATATATTTT,CASSSSRRGPSGNTIYF
NA,NA,13,TRBV7-9,TRBJ1-3,TGTGCCAGCAGCTTAGGGACAGCAAACACCATATATTTT,CASSLGTANTIYF
NA,NA,13,TRBV19,TRBJ1-6,TGTGCCAGTGCTGGCCGTGGGGATTCACCCCTCCACTTT,CASAGRGDSPLHF
once,TRBD1,12,TRBV12-3/TRBV12-4,TRBJ1-2,TGTGCCAGCAGTCGACAGGGTTATGGCTACACCTTC,CASSRQGYGYTF
NA,NA,13,TRBV13,TRBJ2-1,TGTGCCAGCATGGAGTGGGGTAGAGGTGAGCAGTTCTTC,CASMEWGRGEQFF
NA,TRBD1,14,TRBV7-2,TRBJ2-7,TGTGCCAGCAGCTCGGACAGGGGAGGCTACGAGCAGTACTTC,CASSSDRGGYEQYF
NA,TRBD1,15,TRBV28,TRBJ1-1,TGTGCCAGCAGTCTCCCTTGGGGGACAGTGAGGACAGCTTTCTTT,CASSLPWGTVRTAFF